The source of this TCR beta chain is a study of blood T cell repertoires in COVID-19. The overall study: Two negative PCRs, clearance, or symptom resolution were required of recovered Cohort 3 donors. Italy, Spain and the United States were the sources of the convalescent and acute COVID-19 samples.

The length of the CDR3 is 12 residues. In germline, CDR1 is LGHDT, CDR2 YNNKEL (reference sequence). V was clipped by 4 bases and J by 2 bases, with 4 bases between them. TCRdb's copy holds only in-frame clones and misses some; the assay was immunoSEQ multiplex PCR. The table lists some 180,000 clones, 70% to 90% of them singletons. Ages ranged from about 18 to 89 years, with residence in 24 US areas. This clonotype was sampled from a woman in her thirties or forties in a cohort exposed to, infected with or recovered from COVID-19 (not recorded which). The gene calls are TRBV3-1 (or the pseudogene TRBV3-2) and TRBJ2-3; D gene uncertain. Input material: PBMCs or T cells enriched from blood (not recorded which). The CDR3 sequence is CASSLATDTQYF. CDR3 bases: TGTGCCAGCAGCCTGGCCACAGATACGCAGTATTTT.